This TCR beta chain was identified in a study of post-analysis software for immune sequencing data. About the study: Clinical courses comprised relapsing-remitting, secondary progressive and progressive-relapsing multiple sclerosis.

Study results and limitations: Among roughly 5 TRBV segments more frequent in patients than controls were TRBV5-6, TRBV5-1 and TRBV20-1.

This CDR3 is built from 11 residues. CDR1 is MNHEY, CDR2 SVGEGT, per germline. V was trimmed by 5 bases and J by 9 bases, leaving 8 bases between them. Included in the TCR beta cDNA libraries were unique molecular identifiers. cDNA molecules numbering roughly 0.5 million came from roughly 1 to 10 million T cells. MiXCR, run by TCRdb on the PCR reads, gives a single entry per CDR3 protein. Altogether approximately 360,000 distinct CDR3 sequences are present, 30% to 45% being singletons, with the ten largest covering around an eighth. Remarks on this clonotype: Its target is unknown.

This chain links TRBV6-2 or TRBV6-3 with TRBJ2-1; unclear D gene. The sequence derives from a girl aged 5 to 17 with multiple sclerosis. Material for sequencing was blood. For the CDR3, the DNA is TGTGCCAGCAGTGCCCCGGGTGAGCAGTTCTTC. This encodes CASSAPGEQFF.